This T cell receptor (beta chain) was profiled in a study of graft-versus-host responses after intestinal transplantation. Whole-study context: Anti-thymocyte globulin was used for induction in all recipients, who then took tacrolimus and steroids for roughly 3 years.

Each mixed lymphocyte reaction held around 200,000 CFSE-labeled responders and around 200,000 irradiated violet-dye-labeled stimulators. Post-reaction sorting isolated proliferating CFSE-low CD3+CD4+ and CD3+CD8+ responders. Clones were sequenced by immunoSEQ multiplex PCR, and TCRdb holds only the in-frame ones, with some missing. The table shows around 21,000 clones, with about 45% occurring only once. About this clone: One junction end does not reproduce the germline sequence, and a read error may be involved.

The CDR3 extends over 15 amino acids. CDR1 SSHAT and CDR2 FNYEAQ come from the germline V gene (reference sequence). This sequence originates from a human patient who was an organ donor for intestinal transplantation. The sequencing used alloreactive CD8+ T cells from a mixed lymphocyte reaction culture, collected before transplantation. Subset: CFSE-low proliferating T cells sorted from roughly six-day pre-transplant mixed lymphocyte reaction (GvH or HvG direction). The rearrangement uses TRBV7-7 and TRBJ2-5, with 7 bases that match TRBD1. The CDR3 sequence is CASSFSPGTEETQYF. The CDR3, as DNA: TGTGCTAGCAGCTTTAGTCCCGGGACAGAAGAGACCCAGTACTTC.